The 10 T cell receptor beta chains below all came from one sample that was sequenced in a study of shared clonotypes between healthy human individuals. The naive CD8 fraction comprised CD45RO-negative cells positively selected for CCR7 and excluded terminally differentiated effector memory CD45RA+ cells. Using immunoSEQ multiplex PCR, the repertoire was profiled, and TCRdb retains in-frame clones only, with some absent. The table includes 1.5 million to 2.5 million clones, about 95% detected once. Sequenced input: naive CD8+ T cells sorted from blood. Receptors originate from a man younger than 35 in good health.

The chain links TRBV4-3 to TRBJ1-4, with a tentative D call TRBD1 (5 bases). The V and J ends lost 0 bases and 11 bases respectively, with 10 bases between them. CDR3 length equals 13 residues. Germline V gene sequence: CDR1 LGHNA, CDR2 YSLEER. The CDR3 sequence: CASSQERAGKLFF. The CDR3 DNA reads as TGCGCCAGCAGCCAAGAGAGGGCAGGGAAACTGTTTTTT.

CDR3 sequence reads: CASAFSAGERYYEQYF. The CDR3 DNA sequence: TGTGCCAGCGCTTTTTCGGCAGGCGAACGATATTACGAGCAGTACTTC. V is TRBV27 and J is TRBJ2-7; D call uncertain. Trimming removed 8 bases from V and 4 bases from J, with 24 bases in between. The CDR3 covers 16 residues. Germline assignment: CDR1 MNHEY and CDR2 SMNVEV (reference sequence).

A remark on this clone: Within the sample, other DNA sequences also encode this same CDR3. The J gene is TRBJ2-1, the V gene TRBV11-2, with 12 bases aligning to TRBD2. Germline-derived CDR1 and CDR2 are SGHAT and FQNNGV. V lost 4 bases and J lost 4; bases outside the gene matches: 2. The CDR3 is 15 amino acids. The CDR3 reads CASSSGLAGYNEQFF. DNA for the CDR3: TGTGCCAGCAGCTCCGGACTAGCGGGATACAATGAGCAGTTCTTC.

The rearrangement uses TRBV6-6 and TRBJ1-1; no reliable D call. Trimming took 5 bases from V and 4 from J, leaving 11 bases between them. This CDR3 contains 13 residues. Germline assignment: CDR1 MNHNY and CDR2 SVGAGI (reference sequence). This CDR3 is CASSPGESTEAFF. The CDR3 nucleotides are TGTGCCAGCAGTCCCGGTGAGAGCACTGAAGCTTTCTTT.

This clone showed up just once. V gene TRBV25-1 combines with J gene TRBJ1-6; 9 bases are shared with TRBD1. Trimming removed 6 bases from V and 0 bases from J; junction bases left unmatched: 3. Germline V CDR1 and CDR2: MGHDK, SYGVNS. The length of the CDR3 is 16 residues. As DNA, the CDR3 is TGTGCCAGCAGAGAACAGGGGGCCTCCTATAATTCACCCCTCCACTTT. Protein sequence: CASREQGASYNSPLHF.

This chain joins TRBV5-1 and TRBJ2-7, with D possibly TRBD2 on 7 matching bases. Per the germline V gene, CDR1 is SGHRS and CDR2 is YFSETQ. The germline V and J ends were trimmed by 1 base and 2 bases, with 13 bases remaining between them. The CDR3 runs to 15 residues. CDR3 in DNA: TGCGCCAGCAGCTTGTGGGGGGGCAGTGCCTACGAGCAGTACTTC. Amino acids: CASSLWGGSAYEQYF.

This chain joins TRBV4-1 and TRBJ1-5, with TRBD1 identical over 8 bases. There are 16 residues in the CDR3. Germline V lookup: CDR1 MGHRA, CDR2 YSYEKL. With 3 bases clipped from V and 0 bases from J, the junction kept 4 bases outside the gene matches. The CDR3 loop reads CASSQGTGLSNQPQHF. The DNA of the CDR3 is TGCGCCAGCAGCCAGGGGACAGGACTTAGCAATCAGCCCCAGCATTTT.

The V call is TRBV21-1, the J call TRBJ2-7. TRBV21-1 is listed as a pseudogene. The length of the CDR3 is 13 residues. The CDR3 sequence is CASSKGTVYEQYF. CDR3 coding DNA: TGTGCCAGCAGCAAGGGAACAGTCTACGAGCAGTACTTC.

The chain is built from TRBV9 and TRBJ2-7, with 11 nucleotides matching TRBD2. CDR1 and CDR2 from the germline V gene are SGDLS and YYNGEE. This CDR3 is 15 amino acids long. V gave up 4 bases and J gave up 3 bases; unmatched junction bases: 6. CDR3 amino acids: CASSPSGGPGYEQYF. CDR3 sequence (DNA): TGTGCCAGCAGCCCTAGCGGGGGGCCAGGCTACGAGCAGTACTTC.

V and J are TRBV9 and TRBJ1-3, with D perhaps matching TRBD1 (6 bases). Trimming removed 0 bases from V and 7 bases from J, with 8 bases in between. CDR1 SGDLS and CDR2 YYNGEE come from the germline V gene. The length of the CDR3 is 13 residues. CDR3 residues: CASSVVQGNTIYF. Written as DNA, the CDR3 is TGTGCCAGCAGCGTAGTCCAGGGGAACACCATATATTTT.